These 20 T cell receptor beta chains share one sample of origin, sequenced in a study of cytomegalovirus exposure and HLA in healthy donors. Primers included in the PCR were 60 Vbeta and 13 Jbeta primers. The table came from immunoSEQ multiplex PCR; TCRdb's copy has only in-frame clones and leaves some out. The table shows more than 140,000 clones, with 77% occurring only once. The sample consisted of PBMCs. The receptors shown here come from a female donor in good health and CMV-seronegative.

The J gene is TRBJ2-7, the V gene TRBV10-3; a weak D match, TRBD2 (6 bases). The V gene's germline CDR1 is ENHRY and CDR2 SYGVKD. V lost 4 bases, J lost 6 bases, and 13 bases lay in between. CDR3 size: 13 residues. The DNA of the CDR3 is TGTGCCATCAGTGGCTCGCGGGACGTCGAGCAGTACTTC. Protein product: CAISGSRDVEQYF.

The V call is TRBV6-5, the J call TRBJ1-2; 7 bases match TRBD1. The junction had 10 bases not matched to a gene; V was cut back by 11 bases and J by 4 bases. Per the germline V gene, CDR1 is MNHEY and CDR2 is SVGAGI. The CDR3 runs to 13 residues. CDR3 DNA: TGTGCCTCGTCGGGACAGATCTTCTATGGCTACACCTTC. Amino acids: CASSGQIFYGYTF.

The chain carries TRBV7-8 and TRBJ2-7; D perhaps matches TRBD2 (5 bases). V was shortened by 4 bases and J by 4 bases, with 14 bases between the two germline ends. Germline V gene sequence: CDR1 SGHVS, CDR2 FQNEAQ. The CDR3 contains 14 residues. The CDR3 loop reads CASSSEGRAYEQYF. Here the CDR3 DNA reads TGTGCCAGCAGCTCAGAGGGCCGGGCGTACGAGCAGTACTTC.

The chain uses TRBV5-6 and TRBJ1-4; D perhaps matches TRBD1 (5 bases). Germline assignment: CDR1 SGHDT and CDR2 YYEEEE. The CDR3 length is 15 residues. V shed 2 bases and J shed 7 bases, with 15 bases lying between them. CDR3 sequence (DNA): TGTGCCAGCAGCTTACAAGGAGGGGAGGGTGAAAAACTGTTTTTT. Translating gives CASSLQGGEGEKLFF. The entire variable domain, with the rest obtained from reference TRBV5-6 and TRBJ1-4, is as follows: DAGVTQSPTHLIKTRGQQVTLRCSPKSGHDTVSWYQQALGQGPQFIFQYYEEEERQRGNFPDRFSGHQFPNYSSELNVNALLLGDSALYLCASSLQGGEGEKLFFGSGTQLSVL.

The chain is built from TRBV7-2 and TRBJ1-2; D may be TRBD1 (5 bases). The germline V and J ends were trimmed by 6 bases and 8 bases, with 19 bases remaining between them. CDR1 is SGHTA and CDR2 is FQGNSA in the germline V gene. The CDR3 length is 14 residues. CDR3 loop: CASRQRSEGYGYTF. Here the CDR3 DNA reads TGTGCCAGCAGGCAACGGTCGGAGGGGTACGGCTACACCTTC.

DNA for the CDR3: TGTGCCAGCAGTTTATGTCCCCCTTGCTACGAGCAGTACTTC. Residues: CASSLCPPCYEQYF. The chain couples TRBV27 to TRBJ2-7; D remains ambiguous. Trimming shortened V by 1 base and J by 3 bases, and 10 bases separated the two germline ends. The CDR3 consists of 14 residues. Germline values: CDR1 MNHEY, CDR2 SMNVEV (reference sequence).

The chain employs TRBV2 and TRBJ1-2; 9 bases are shared with TRBD1. V gave up 5 bases and J gave up 3 bases; unmatched junction bases: 7. Germline-derived CDR1 and CDR2 are SNHLY and FYNNEI. The CDR3 consists of 15 residues. The chain's CDR3 is CASSYDRGGDYGYTF. CDR3 in DNA: TGTGCCAGCAGTTACGACAGGGGGGGTGACTATGGCTACACCTTC.

This clone was detected only once. J is TRBJ1-1 and V is TRBV28; D remains ambiguous. The CDR3 contains 14 residues. The germline CDR1 and CDR2 sequences are MDHEN and SYDVKM. Trimming cost V 3 bases and J 1 base, with 9 bases left between them. Here the CDR3 reads CASSFEGWNTEAFF. The CDR3 DNA sequence: TGTGCCAGCAGTTTCGAGGGTTGGAACACTGAAGCTTTCTTT.

The chain is built from TRBV6-1 and TRBJ2-5; the match to TRBD2 covers 9 bases. After removal of 5 bases from V and 5 bases from J, the junction contained 3 bases not matched to a gene. Germline lookup yields CDR1 MNHNS and CDR2 SASEGT. The CDR3 spans 13 residues. CDR3 residues: CASSPSGAETQYF. The CDR3 DNA reads TGTGCCAGCAGTCCTAGCGGGGCGGAGACCCAGTACTTC.

The chain combines TRBV21-1 with TRBJ1-4; the D call in the table, TRBD1, was not verified against the DNA. TRBV21-1 is a pseudogene. CDR3 length: 13 residues. This chain's CDR3 is CASSPPLQGKLFF. CDR3 sequence (DNA): TGTGCCAGCAGCCCGCCCCTACAGGGAAAACTGTTTTTT.

V and J are TRBV5-1 and TRBJ1-4, with 7 bases lining up with TRBD1. Germline CDR1 SGHRS, CDR2 YFSETQ. This CDR3 spans 14 amino acids. V trimming: 4 bases; J trimming: 4 bases; junction bases outside the gene matches: 4. This CDR3 reads CASSGGQSNEKLFF. DNA of the CDR3: TGCGCCAGCAGCGGGGGACAGAGTAATGAAAAACTGTTTTTT.

The J gene is TRBJ2-3, the V gene TRBV10-2; maybe TRBD1 (5 bases). The CDR3 spans 14 residues. CDR1 is WSHSY, CDR2 SAAADI, per germline. V gave up 0 bases and J gave up 6 bases, with 10 bases separating them. The CDR3 reads CASSESTGWDTQYF. The DNA of the CDR3 is TGCGCCAGCAGTGAGTCCACAGGATGGGATACGCAGTATTTT.

The chain employs TRBV5-6 and TRBJ2-7; D is uncertain. V lost 4 bases and J 2 bases, leaving 7 bases between the germline ends. Per the germline V gene, CDR1 is SGHDT and CDR2 is YYEEEE. The CDR3 is 12 amino acids. CDR3 sequence reads: CASSLPPYEQYF. The CDR3 bases are TGTGCCAGCAGCCTCCCCCCCTACGAGCAGTACTTC.

This clone was seen only a few times. The J gene is TRBJ2-7, the V gene TRBV5-1, with a possible D match to TRBD1 (5 bases). CDR1 is SGHRS, CDR2 YFSETQ, per germline. The CDR3 has 13 residues. The ends were cut back, 0 bases at V and 4 bases at J, with 8 bases in the middle. The DNA for the CDR3 is TGCGCCAGCAGCTTGGACAAGGGGTACGAGCAGTACTTC. The encoded protein is CASSLDKGYEQYF. Combining the CDR3 with reference TRBV5-1 and TRBJ2-7 gives the whole variable domain KAGVTQTPRYLIKTRGQQVTLSCSPISGHRSVSWYQQTPGQGLQFLFEYFSETQRNKGNFPGRFSGRQFSNSRSEMNVSTLELGDSALYLCASSLDKGYEQYFGPGTRLTVT.

The V gene is TRBV29-1, the J gene TRBJ2-5; D unclear. Trimming took off 8 bases at V and 4 bases at J, with 17 bases between the two ends. The CDR3 totals 13 residues. Germline V gives CDR1 SQVTM, CDR2 ANQGSEA. The CDR3 DNA reads TGCAGCATGCTAGGCACCCGGCCAGAGACCCAGTACTTC. Translating it yields CSMLGTRPETQYF.

This clone has more than one count but fewer than ten. V and J are TRBV7-9 and TRBJ1-1, with a tentative D call TRBD1 (5 bases). The V end was cut by 2 bases, the J end by 1 base, with 8 bases between. The CDR3 totals 14 residues. Germline assignment: CDR1 SEHNR and CDR2 FQNEAQ (reference sequence). For the CDR3, the DNA is TGTGCCAGCAGCTTACGTGGACAGAACACTGAAGCTTTCTTT. It translates to CASSLRGQNTEAFF.

The chain uses TRBV7-2 and TRBJ1-5; 8 nucleotides line up with TRBD1. J lost 8 bases, V lost 0 bases, and 12 bases had no gene match. The CDR3 consists of 17 residues. The germline V gene encodes CDR1 SGHTA and CDR2 FQGNSA. This CDR3 reads CASSLAWVPGGWEPQHF. DNA for the CDR3: TGTGCCAGCAGCTTAGCGTGGGTCCCAGGGGGCTGGGAGCCCCAGCATTTT. The full variable domain, rest sourced from reference TRBV7-2 and TRBJ1-5, is GAGVSQSPSNKVTEKGKDVELRCDPISGHTALYWYRQSLGQGLEFLIYFQGNSAPDKSGLPSDRFSAERTGGSVSTLTIQRTQQEDSAVYLCASSLAWVPGGWEPQHFGDGTRLSIL.

The chain carries TRBV5-1 and TRBJ2-1, with TRBD2 matching 11 bases. Germline assignment: CDR1 SGHRS and CDR2 YFSETQ. The CDR3 length is 16 residues. J was trimmed by 2 bases and V by 3 bases; bases with no gene match: 4. CDR3 in DNA: TGCGCCAGCAGCTCGGGGACTAGCGGTGCCTACAATGAGCAGTTCTTC. Translated, it gives CASSSGTSGAYNEQFF.

This clone was seen repeatedly, ten times or more. The V gene is TRBV9, the J gene TRBJ2-1; D is possibly TRBD2 (6 bases). Between the trimmed V and J ends, which lost 0 bases and 6 bases, there was a span of 7 bases. Per the germline V gene, CDR1 is SGDLS and CDR2 is YYNGEE. The CDR3 totals 13 residues. The CDR3 region has the DNA TGTGCCAGCAGCGTAGGCGGGGTCAATGAGCAGTTCTTC. Residues: CASSVGGVNEQFF.

A few counts support this clone. The chain employs TRBV7-9 and TRBJ1-1; TRBD1 agrees at 7 bases. The CDR3 has 17 residues. Looked up from germline, CDR1 is SEHNR and CDR2 is FQNEAQ (reference sequence). V gave up 3 bases and J gave up 0 bases; unmatched junction bases: 10. As DNA, the CDR3 is TGTGCCAGCAGCTTGCCATCGACGGACAGGCTGAACACTGAAGCTTTCTTT. It encodes CASSLPSTDRLNTEAFF.